A selection of T cell receptor beta chains follows, all from one sample in a study of T cells in localized non-small cell lung cancer. Repertoires were generated with immunoSEQ multiplex PCR, while TCRdb's copy carries only in-frame clones and drops some. This table holds over 45,000 clones, approximately 90% found once. This specimen was peripheral blood, taken before any cancer treatment. These receptors all stem from a man aged 40 to 70 with stage I squamous cell lung carcinoma. The CDR3 runs from the conserved cysteine through the conserved F or W. Fields, in order: J gene, V gene, clone size, D gene, CDR3 DNA, CDR3 protein. A D gene is named only where the DNA matches it firmly. Expanded clones are given a class, and other clones once, few, many or no size at all.

j_gene: TRBJ1-2; v_gene: TRBV2; abundance: once; d_gene: -; CDR3nt: TGTGCCAGCAGTGTGGTAAGACGTGGTGGCTACACCTTC; CDR3aa: CASSVVRRGGYTF
j_gene: TRBJ1-1; v_gene: TRBV4-2; abundance: -; d_gene: -; CDR3nt: TGTGCCAGCAGCCCAGAGACGGGGGCGGACACTGAAGCTTTCTTT; CDR3aa: CASSPETGADTEAFF
j_gene: TRBJ2-7; v_gene: TRBV5-1; abundance: -; d_gene: -; CDR3nt: TGCGCCAGCAGCTTTGACAACTCCTACGAGCAGTACTTC; CDR3aa: CASSFDNSYEQYF
j_gene: TRBJ1-4; v_gene: TRBV29-1; abundance: -; d_gene: -; CDR3nt: TGCAGCGTTGAAGGGTCAGCCTTAGCTAATGAAAAACTGTTTTTT; CDR3aa: CSVEGSALANEKLFF
j_gene: TRBJ2-2; v_gene: TRBV7-2; abundance: -; d_gene: TRBD2; CDR3nt: TGTGCCAGCAGCACCACTAGCGCGCGTGCCACCGGGGAGCTGTTTTTT; CDR3aa: CASSTTSARATGELFF
j_gene: TRBJ2-6; v_gene: TRBV28; abundance: -; d_gene: -; CDR3nt: TGTGCCAGCAGGAACCCGGGACTTAGCTCTGGGGCCAACGTCCTGACTTTC; CDR3aa: CASRNPGLSSGANVLTF
j_gene: TRBJ2-7; v_gene: TRBV6-1; abundance: -; d_gene: TRBD1; CDR3nt: TGTGCCAGCTGGGACAGGGGAGAGCAGTACTTC; CDR3aa: CASWDRGEQYF
j_gene: TRBJ2-1; v_gene: TRBV28; abundance: -; d_gene: -; CDR3nt: TGTGCCAGCAAACTTTCTTACAATGAGCAGTTCTTC; CDR3aa: CASKLSYNEQFF
j_gene: TRBJ2-5; v_gene: TRBV7-2; abundance: once; d_gene: -; CDR3nt: TGTGCCAGCAGCCGACGGCCACAAGAGACCCAGTACTTC; CDR3aa: CASSRRPQETQYF
j_gene: TRBJ2-5; v_gene: TRBV5-6; abundance: -; d_gene: -; CDR3nt: TGTGCCAGCAAGGCGGTGGTACAAGAGACCCAGTACTTC; CDR3aa: CASKAVVQETQYF
j_gene: TRBJ2-1; v_gene: TRBV6-5; abundance: -; d_gene: -; CDR3nt: TGTGCCAGCAGTCCACGGCGGTCTACCGGGTATGAGCAGTTCTTC; CDR3aa: CASSPRRSTGYEQFF
j_gene: TRBJ2-7; v_gene: TRBV29-1; abundance: -; d_gene: -; CDR3nt: TGCAGCGCGCTGTCCTACGAGCAGTACTTC; CDR3aa: CSALSYEQYF
j_gene: TRBJ2-2; v_gene: TRBV7-3; abundance: -; d_gene: -; CDR3nt: TGTGCCAGCAGCCCCCCGTCAAAAAAGAACACCGGGGAGCTGTTTTTT; CDR3aa: CASSPPSKKNTGELFF
j_gene: TRBJ2-7; v_gene: TRBV27; abundance: -; d_gene: -; CDR3nt: TGTGCCAGCAGACCCGGACAGGGAGGGTACGAGCAGTACTTC; CDR3aa: CASRPGQGGYEQYF
j_gene: TRBJ2-7; v_gene: TRBV29-1; abundance: -; d_gene: TRBD2; CDR3nt: TGCAGCGTTGGACTAGCGGGCCCTAACGAGCAGTACTTC; CDR3aa: CSVGLAGPNEQYF
j_gene: TRBJ1-1; v_gene: TRBV29-1; abundance: -; d_gene: TRBD1; CDR3nt: TGCAGCGTTCGACAGGGGGCATGGTCTGAAGCTTTCTTT; CDR3aa: CSVRQGAWSEAFF
j_gene: TRBJ2-7; v_gene: TRBV6-4; abundance: -; d_gene: -; CDR3nt: TGTGCCAGCAGTGACTCGCCGGGCTACGAGCAGTACTTC; CDR3aa: CASSDSPGYEQYF
j_gene: TRBJ2-3; v_gene: TRBV19; abundance: -; d_gene: TRBD2; CDR3nt: TGTGCCAGTAGTGGACTAGCTGGAGGGGGAGAGACGCAGTATTTT; CDR3aa: CASSGLAGGGETQYF
j_gene: TRBJ2-7; v_gene: TRBV5-1; abundance: -; d_gene: -; CDR3nt: TGCGCCAGCAGCTTGGGGTACGAGCAGTACTTC; CDR3aa: CASSLGYEQYF
j_gene: TRBJ2-3; v_gene: TRBV11-2; abundance: -; d_gene: -; CDR3nt: TGTGCCAGCAGCTTAAGCCAGATTGCCACAGATACGCAGTATTTT; CDR3aa: CASSLSQIATDTQYF
j_gene: TRBJ1-5; v_gene: TRBV27; abundance: -; d_gene: TRBD1; CDR3nt: TGTGCCAGCAGTGAACAGGGGGCCGATCAGCCCAAGCATTTT; CDR3aa: CASSEQGADQPKHF
j_gene: TRBJ2-1; v_gene: TRBV7-3; abundance: once; d_gene: -; CDR3nt: TGTGCCAGCAGCTTAGCTTCCTACAATGAGCAGTTCTTC; CDR3aa: CASSLASYNEQFF